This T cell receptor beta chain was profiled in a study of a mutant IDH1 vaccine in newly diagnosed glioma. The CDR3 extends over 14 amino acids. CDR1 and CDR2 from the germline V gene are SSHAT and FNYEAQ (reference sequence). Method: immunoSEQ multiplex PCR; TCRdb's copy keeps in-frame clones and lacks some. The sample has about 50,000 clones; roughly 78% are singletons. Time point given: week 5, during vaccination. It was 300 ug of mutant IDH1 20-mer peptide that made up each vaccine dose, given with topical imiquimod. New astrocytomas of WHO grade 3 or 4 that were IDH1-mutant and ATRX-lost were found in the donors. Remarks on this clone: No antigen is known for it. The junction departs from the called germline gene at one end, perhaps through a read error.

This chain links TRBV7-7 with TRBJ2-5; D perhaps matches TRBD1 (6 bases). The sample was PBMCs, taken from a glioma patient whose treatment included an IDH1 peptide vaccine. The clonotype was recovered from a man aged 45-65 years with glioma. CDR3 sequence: CASSLAGVGETQYF. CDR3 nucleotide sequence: TGTGCTAGCAGCTTAGCAGGGGTTGGGGAGACCCAGTACTTC.